This T cell receptor beta chain appears in the sequencing data of a study of blood T cells in healthy people across ages. The table lists this clonotype with a few counts. Combining a sample-barcoded 5' primer with a J-beta primer mix, a second PCR ran for about 6 to 11 cycles. One entry per CDR3 protein results from TCRdb running MiXCR on the 5' RACE reads. The table lists about 2 million distinct CDR3 sequences, 40% to 55% of them singletons, with roughly 2% in the top ten. Trimming cost V 1 base and J 6 bases, with 10 bases left between them. This CDR3 region has 13 residues. Germline CDR1 SEHNR, CDR2 FQNEAQ (reference sequence).

The TCR sequence derives from a middle-aged woman in good health. V and J are TRBV7-9 and TRBJ2-7, with D perhaps TRBD2 (6 bases). The sequencing sample was made of blood. CDR3 nucleotide sequence: TGTGCCAGCAGCTTAGTTCCCGGGGGCGAGCAGTACTTC. This sequence encodes CASSLVPGGEQYF.